This TCR beta chain was retrieved from a study of OX40 agonist ivuxolimab in advanced cancers. Notes on the study in general: On average, CD8+ T cells had more expanded clones than CD4+. In the 0.1 to 3.0 mg/kg range, CD4+ and CD8+ blood T cells had expanded clonally by week 6.

V was shortened by 5 bases and J by 4 bases, with 18 bases between the two germline ends. The CDR3 has 15 residues. CDR1 and CDR2 from the germline V gene are SGHTA and FQGTGA. Assay used: immunoSEQ multiplex PCR; TCRdb lists only in-frame clones, some missing. This table holds 50,000 to 70,000 clones, around nine tenths found once. This clone was detected only once. Its target is unknown. The genes are TRBV7-3 and TRBJ2-7; the D call may be TRBD1 or TRBD2 (5 bases each). This receptor was taken from an adult with an advanced solid tumor such as melanoma, head and neck, liver or kidney cancer. The starting material was CD4+ or CD8+ T cells sorted from blood, obtained in a trial of the OX40 agonist ivuxolimab. The CDR3 coding sequence is TGTGCCAGCAGCCTACAACCCGGGACCAGGTACGAGCAGTACTTC. Translating it yields CASSLQPGTRYEQYF.